This TCR beta chain was captured by sequencing in a study of T cells in narcolepsy. Per the germline V gene, CDR1 is MNHNS and CDR2 is SASEGT. CDR3 length: 16 residues. Trimming cost V 4 bases and J 9 bases; bases outside gene matches: 10. Some clones are missing from TCRdb's copy, which holds only in-frame ones; the method was immunoSEQ multiplex PCR. The data hold roughly 10,000 clones, with approximately 70% observed a single time. The source of this sequence is a human donor with narcolepsy. Sequencing was performed on CD45RA- memory CD8+ T cells from PBMCs. V is TRBV6-1 and J is TRBJ1-6, with 9 positions matching TRBD1. CDR3 coding DNA: TGTGCCAGCAGTGCGTGGACAGGGGAATTTAGTTCACCCCTCCACTTT. Protein product: CASSAWTGEFSSPLHF.